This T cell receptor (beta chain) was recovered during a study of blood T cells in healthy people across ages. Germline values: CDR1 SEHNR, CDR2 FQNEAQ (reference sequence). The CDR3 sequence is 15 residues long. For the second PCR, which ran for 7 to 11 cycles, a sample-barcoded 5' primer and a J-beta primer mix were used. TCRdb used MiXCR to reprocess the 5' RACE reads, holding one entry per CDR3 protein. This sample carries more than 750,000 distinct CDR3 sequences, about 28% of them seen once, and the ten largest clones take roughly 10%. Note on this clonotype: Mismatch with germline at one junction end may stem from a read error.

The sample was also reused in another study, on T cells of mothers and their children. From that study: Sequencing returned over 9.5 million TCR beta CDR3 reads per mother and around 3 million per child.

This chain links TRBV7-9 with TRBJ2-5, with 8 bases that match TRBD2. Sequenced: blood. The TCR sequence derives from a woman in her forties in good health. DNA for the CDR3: TGTACCAGCAGCTTAGTAGCGGGGATCCAAGAGACCCAGTACTTC. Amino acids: CTSSLVAGIQETQYF.